These T cell receptor beta chains were read from a single sample in a study of T cell repertoires in aging, cancer and after chemotherapy. TCRdb fed the multiplex PCR reads into MiXCR, producing one record per CDR3 protein. This table holds a few thousand distinct CDR3 sequences, 25% found once. Sample: blood. These receptors were taken from a human donor with a solid tumor. The CDR3 runs from the conserved cysteine through the conserved F or W. D genes are given only for firm matches. For some rows the clone size is stated as once, few or many, or as a class when expanded; others skip it.

d_gene: TRBD2
v_gene: TRBV20-1
j_gene: TRBJ2-3
abundance: NA
len: 16
CDR3nt: TGCAGTGCTCTTGCGGCTAGCGGAATACCAGGAGGTCCGCAGTATTTT
CDR3aa: CSALAASGIPGGPQYF

d_gene: NA
v_gene: TRBV7-6
j_gene: TRBJ2-2
abundance: medium-sized
len: 17
CDR3nt: TGTGCCAGCAGCTTAGAGGGCCCTAGAACGGGGACCGGGGAGCTGTTTTTT
CDR3aa: CASSLEGPRTGTGELFF

d_gene: TRBD1
v_gene: TRBV12-3/TRBV12-4
j_gene: TRBJ2-5
abundance: NA
len: 17
CDR3nt: TGTGCCAGCACCAAAGGCGTCAGGGGGATAGGCCAAGAGACCCAGTACTTC
CDR3aa: CASTKGVRGIGQETQYF

d_gene: NA
v_gene: TRBV6-1
j_gene: TRBJ1-5
abundance: medium-sized
len: 13
CDR3nt: TGTGCCAGCAGTGGGTCGGGTGATCAGCCCCAGCATTTT
CDR3aa: CASSGSGDQPQHF

d_gene: TRBD2
v_gene: TRBV5-6
j_gene: TRBJ2-7
abundance: NA
len: 18
CDR3nt: TGTGCCAGCAGCTTCGGAGGGTCTGCGGGAGGCCACGGCTACGAGCAGTACTTC
CDR3aa: CASSFGGSAGGHGYEQYF

d_gene: NA
v_gene: TRBV29-1
j_gene: TRBJ2-5
abundance: large
len: 12
CDR3nt: TGCAGCGTTGGACAGGGAGGAGAGACCCAGTACTTC
CDR3aa: CSVGQGGETQYF

d_gene: NA
v_gene: TRBV20-1
j_gene: TRBJ2-4
abundance: few
len: 14
CDR3nt: TGCAGTGCTAGATTTCCGGGGGAACTGAACATTCAGTACTTC
CDR3aa: CSARFPGELNIQYF

d_gene: NA
v_gene: TRBV19
j_gene: TRBJ2-1
abundance: medium-sized
len: 15
CDR3nt: TGTGCCAGTAGTTCGAGACAGAGCTCCTACAATGAGCAGTTCTTC
CDR3aa: CASSSRQSSYNEQFF

d_gene: TRBD2
v_gene: TRBV28
j_gene: TRBJ2-2
abundance: NA
len: 20
CDR3nt: TGTGCCAGCAGTCGACGACTAGCGGGAGAGGGTTTTTGGGACACCGGGGAGCTGTTTTTT
CDR3aa: CASSRRLAGEGFWDTGELFF

d_gene: TRBD2
v_gene: TRBV6-5
j_gene: TRBJ2-1
abundance: medium-sized
len: 15
CDR3nt: TGTGCCAGCAAGACCCTAGCGGGCCCCTACAATGAGCAGTTCTTC
CDR3aa: CASKTLAGPYNEQFF

d_gene: TRBD2
v_gene: TRBV11-1
j_gene: TRBJ2-7
abundance: NA
len: 17
CDR3nt: TGTGCCAGCAGCCCAAGACTAGCGGGAGGCCACGGCTACGAGCAGTACTTC
CDR3aa: CASSPRLAGGHGYEQYF

d_gene: NA
v_gene: TRBV28
j_gene: TRBJ1-5
abundance: few
len: 15
CDR3nt: TGTGCCAGCAGTTTATTGGATCGAAGCAATCAGCCCCAGCATTTT
CDR3aa: CASSLLDRSNQPQHF

d_gene: TRBD1
v_gene: TRBV11-3
j_gene: TRBJ1-4
abundance: NA
len: 14
CDR3nt: TGTGCCAGCAGCCAAAGGCAGGGGGCTGAAAAACTGTTTTTT
CDR3aa: CASSQRQGAEKLFF

d_gene: NA
v_gene: TRBV5-1
j_gene: TRBJ1-3
abundance: few
len: 16
CDR3nt: TGCGCCAGCAGCTTGGCCTATCCCCGTCCGGGAAACACCATATATTTT
CDR3aa: CASSLAYPRPGNTIYF

d_gene: TRBD1
v_gene: TRBV19
j_gene: TRBJ2-1
abundance: NA
len: 14
CDR3nt: TGTGCCAGTAGTGGTAGGACAGGGGCCCATGAGCAGTTCTTC
CDR3aa: CASSGRTGAHEQFF

d_gene: NA
v_gene: TRBV6-5
j_gene: TRBJ2-1
abundance: medium-sized
len: 13
CDR3nt: TGTGCCAGCAGAAGAGGACAGTACAATGAGCAGTTCTTC
CDR3aa: CASRRGQYNEQFF

d_gene: TRBD2
v_gene: TRBV27
j_gene: TRBJ2-1
abundance: large
len: 16
CDR3nt: TGTGCCAGCAGCCGACCGGGACTAGCGAACTACAATGAGCAGTTCTTC
CDR3aa: CASSRPGLANYNEQFF

d_gene: TRBD2
v_gene: TRBV19
j_gene: TRBJ2-5
abundance: medium-sized
len: 17
CDR3nt: TGTGCCAGTAGTATAAAGACTAGCGGGAGGGCCCGGGAGACCCAGTACTTC
CDR3aa: CASSIKTSGRARETQYF

d_gene: NA
v_gene: TRBV28
j_gene: TRBJ1-4
abundance: NA
len: 13
CDR3nt: TGTGCCAGCTGGGGGTATCCAAATGAAAAACTGTTTTTT
CDR3aa: CASWGYPNEKLFF

d_gene: NA
v_gene: TRBV4-2
j_gene: TRBJ2-2
abundance: few
len: 17
CDR3nt: TGTGCCAGCAGCCAAGATGGACCCGGGAGGAACACCGGGGAGCTGTTTTTT
CDR3aa: CASSQDGPGRNTGELFF

d_gene: TRBD1
v_gene: TRBV7-9
j_gene: TRBJ1-3
abundance: few
len: 15
CDR3nt: TGTGCCAGCAGCTCTCTGAGACAGGGGGGAAACACCATATATTTT
CDR3aa: CASSSLRQGGNTIYF

d_gene: TRBD2
v_gene: TRBV5-1
j_gene: TRBJ2-4
abundance: NA
len: 16
CDR3nt: TGCGCCAGCAGCCCAGGACTAGCCACCTCGTGGGGCATTCAGTACTTC
CDR3aa: CASSPGLATSWGIQYF

d_gene: TRBD2
v_gene: TRBV19
j_gene: TRBJ2-1
abundance: large
len: 15
CDR3nt: TGTGCCAGTAGCCTGACTAGCGGGAGTCTAAATGAGCAGTTCTTC
CDR3aa: CASSLTSGSLNEQFF

d_gene: NA
v_gene: TRBV5-1
j_gene: TRBJ1-5
abundance: medium-sized
len: 15
CDR3nt: TGCGCCAGCAGCCCGAGCGGCACGCGAGGACAGCCCCAGCATTTT
CDR3aa: CASSPSGTRGQPQHF

d_gene: TRBD2
v_gene: TRBV19
j_gene: TRBJ2-2
abundance: NA
len: 15
CDR3nt: TGTGCCAGTAGTATTACTAGCGGGAGGTCCCGGGAGCTGTTTTTT
CDR3aa: CASSITSGRSRELFF

d_gene: NA
v_gene: TRBV12-3/TRBV12-4
j_gene: TRBJ1-2
abundance: medium-sized
len: 14
CDR3nt: TGTGCCAGCAGTTTGGGGGGGCGAAACTATGGCTACACCTTC
CDR3aa: CASSLGGRNYGYTF

d_gene: TRBD2
v_gene: TRBV5-5
j_gene: TRBJ2-3
abundance: NA
len: 18
CDR3nt: TGTGCCAGCAGCTTGGAAGGGACTAGCGGGAGGGCCCCAGATACGCAGTATTTT
CDR3aa: CASSLEGTSGRAPDTQYF

d_gene: TRBD1
v_gene: TRBV12-3/TRBV12-4
j_gene: TRBJ2-5
abundance: medium-sized
len: 14
CDR3nt: TGTGCCAGCTCAGACAGGGGGTTTCAAGAGACCCAGTACTTC
CDR3aa: CASSDRGFQETQYF

d_gene: TRBD2
v_gene: TRBV6-5
j_gene: TRBJ2-1
abundance: medium-sized
len: 16
CDR3nt: TGTGCCAGCAGTTTCGAGACTAGCGCCCTGACCCATGAGCAGTTCTTC
CDR3aa: CASSFETSALTHEQFF

d_gene: TRBD2
v_gene: TRBV6-4
j_gene: TRBJ2-1
abundance: medium-sized
len: 14
CDR3nt: TGTGCCAGCAGCGAAACTAGCGGGAGCGATCAGACGTTCTTC
CDR3aa: CASSETSGSDQTFF

d_gene: TRBD2
v_gene: TRBV11-1
j_gene: TRBJ2-1
abundance: NA
len: 15
CDR3nt: TGTGCCAGCAGTTGGACTAGCGGGGCATACAATGAGCAGTTCTTC
CDR3aa: CASSWTSGAYNEQFF

d_gene: NA
v_gene: TRBV19
j_gene: TRBJ2-1
abundance: large
len: 18
CDR3nt: TGTGCCAGTAGTACCCCCTTTAGACAGGGACTTGCCTACAATGAGCAGTTCTTC
CDR3aa: CASSTPFRQGLAYNEQFF

d_gene: TRBD1
v_gene: TRBV19
j_gene: TRBJ2-3
abundance: large
len: 14
CDR3nt: TGTGCCAGTAGGGACAGGGGGCGCACAGATACGCAGTATTTT
CDR3aa: CASRDRGRTDTQYF

d_gene: TRBD2
v_gene: TRBV6-2/TRBV6-3
j_gene: TRBJ2-1
abundance: NA
len: 18
CDR3nt: TGTGCCAGCAGTTACCAGGGACTAGCGGGAGGGCCGCGGAGTGAGCAGTTCTTC
CDR3aa: CASSYQGLAGGPRSEQFF

d_gene: NA
v_gene: TRBV5-1
j_gene: TRBJ2-1
abundance: medium-sized
len: 16
CDR3nt: TGCGCCAGCAGCTTGGATGTGGGGATAGGAGTAAATGAGCAGTTCTTC
CDR3aa: CASSLDVGIGVNEQFF

d_gene: NA
v_gene: TRBV28
j_gene: TRBJ2-1
abundance: NA
len: 14
CDR3nt: TGTGGCAGCACCTTCCCCCGTTCCTACAATGAGCAGTTCTTC
CDR3aa: CGSTFPRSYNEQFF

d_gene: TRBD1
v_gene: TRBV10-3
j_gene: TRBJ1-3
abundance: few
len: 13
CDR3nt: TGTGCCATCCGGGACAGCTCTGGAAACACCATATATTTT
CDR3aa: CAIRDSSGNTIYF

d_gene: TRBD1
v_gene: TRBV14
j_gene: TRBJ1-6
abundance: NA
len: 16
CDR3nt: TGTGTCAGCAGCCGAGCCGGGACAGGGGGAACCTCAGCCCTCCACTTT
CDR3aa: CVSSRAGTGGTSALHF

d_gene: TRBD2
v_gene: TRBV6-6
j_gene: TRBJ2-7
abundance: medium-sized
len: 15
CDR3nt: TGTGCCAGCAGTACCTTAGCGGGAGCCCTCTACGAGCAGTACTTC
CDR3aa: CASSTLAGALYEQYF

d_gene: TRBD1
v_gene: TRBV5-1
j_gene: TRBJ1-4
abundance: NA
len: 17
CDR3nt: TGCGCCAGCAGCTTGGGGGGACAGGGGCTTACTAATGAAAAACTGTTTTTT
CDR3aa: CASSLGGQGLTNEKLFF

d_gene: NA
v_gene: TRBV7-9
j_gene: TRBJ2-2
abundance: medium-sized
len: 17
CDR3nt: TGTGCCAGCAGCCCCACCGGACGTTACGCGAACACCGGGGAGCTGTTTTTT
CDR3aa: CASSPTGRYANTGELFF

d_gene: NA
v_gene: TRBV28
j_gene: TRBJ1-3
abundance: NA
len: 15
CDR3nt: TGTGCCAGCAGACTAGACAGGCCTTCTGGAAACACCATATATTTT
CDR3aa: CASRLDRPSGNTIYF

d_gene: TRBD1
v_gene: TRBV7-9
j_gene: TRBJ2-5
abundance: few
len: 17
CDR3nt: TGTGCCAGCAGCGACCAGGGGACAGGGGTGTCCCAAGAGACCCAGTACTTC
CDR3aa: CASSDQGTGVSQETQYF

d_gene: TRBD1
v_gene: TRBV6-5
j_gene: TRBJ1-4
abundance: medium-sized
len: 13
CDR3nt: TGTGCCAGCAGTAAAAACAGGGGAGAAAAACTGTTTTTT
CDR3aa: CASSKNRGEKLFF

d_gene: NA
v_gene: TRBV7-2
j_gene: TRBJ2-3
abundance: medium-sized
len: 13
CDR3nt: TGTGCCAGCAGCTTCCAGGGGTCAGATACGCAGTATTTT
CDR3aa: CASSFQGSDTQYF

d_gene: TRBD1
v_gene: TRBV5-1
j_gene: TRBJ2-7
abundance: medium-sized
len: 14
CDR3nt: TGCGCCAGCAGCCCACAGGGGAGTGGCTACGAGCAGTACTTC
CDR3aa: CASSPQGSGYEQYF

d_gene: TRBD2
v_gene: TRBV6-5
j_gene: TRBJ2-7
abundance: NA
len: 14
CDR3nt: TGTGCCAGCAGTGAGGCGGGAGGGATCGGGGAGCAGTACTTC
CDR3aa: CASSEAGGIGEQYF

d_gene: NA
v_gene: TRBV2
j_gene: TRBJ2-5
abundance: NA
len: 14
CDR3nt: TGTGCCTCTGATTTTCAGCCTCTACAAGAGACCCAGTACTTC
CDR3aa: CASDFQPLQETQYF

d_gene: TRBD1
v_gene: TRBV12-3/TRBV12-4
j_gene: TRBJ1-3
abundance: medium-sized
len: 14
CDR3nt: TGTGCCAGCAGGACCGGACAGGGCGCGGACACCATATATTTT
CDR3aa: CASRTGQGADTIYF

d_gene: TRBD2
v_gene: TRBV10-3
j_gene: TRBJ2-1
abundance: medium-sized
len: 15
CDR3nt: TGTGCCATCAGTGATCTAGCGGGAGGGGAGCATGAGCAGTTCTTC
CDR3aa: CAISDLAGGEHEQFF